The 20 T cell receptor beta chains reported below all come from one sample, sequenced in a study of T cell repertoires in cytomegalovirus infection. The antigens these receptors bind are not known. TCRdb fed the reads into MiXCR, producing one record per CDR3 protein. In the table there are 54,000 or so distinct CDR3 sequences, roughly 32% of which are singletons. Sequencing input: PBMCs, sequenced either directly or after in vitro stimulation (not recorded which). These receptors came from a human donor in good health (CMV status not recorded). Some clones in this sample may be carry-over from other donors' samples.

This clonotype was counted ten times or more. The chain uses TRBV7-2 and TRBJ1-1; D is ambiguous. V lost 1 base and J 1 base, leaving 7 bases between the germline ends. There are 14 residues in the CDR3. Germline CDR1 and CDR2: SGHTA and FQGNSA. CDR3 region: CASSLEGSNTEAFF. CDR3 nucleotides: TGTGCCAGCAGCTTAGAAGGTTCGAACACTGAAGCTTTCTTT.

The chain recombines TRBV27 with TRBJ2-3; D is possibly TRBD2 (6 bases). CDR3 size: 11 residues. Germline V gene lookup returns CDR1 MNHEY and CDR2 SMNVEV (reference sequence). V gave up 6 bases and J gave up 9 bases, with 10 bases separating them. In nucleotides, the CDR3 is TGTGCCAGCAGGCAGGGAGGAACGCAGTATTTT. Translated: CASRQGGTQYF.

This clonotype has more than one count but fewer than ten. The chain is built from TRBV19 and TRBJ1-2; TRBD1 agrees at 7 bases. The CDR3 contains 13 residues. Germline lookup yields CDR1 LNHDA and CDR2 SQIVND (reference sequence). After removal of 5 bases from V and 4 bases from J, the junction contained 4 bases not matched to a gene. The CDR3 region has the DNA TGTGCCAGTAGTTGGGACAGTCCCTATGGCTACACCTTC. Its translation: CASSWDSPYGYTF.

The chain recombines TRBV20-1 with TRBJ2-1, with 11 bases lining up with TRBD2. CDR3 length: 16 residues. J lost 0 bases, V lost 3 bases, and 4 bases had no gene match. CDR1 DFQATT and CDR2 SNEGSKA come from the germline V gene (reference sequence). In DNA form, the CDR3 reads TGCAGTGCTAGTCTAGCGGGGGGACGCTCCTACAATGAGCAGTTCTTC. Amino acids: CSASLAGGRSYNEQFF.

This clonotype has just a few counts. This chain uses TRBV11-2 with TRBJ2-1, with 13 bases fitting TRBD2. This CDR3 is 16 amino acids long. Trimming cost V 6 bases and J 9 bases; bases outside gene matches: 11. Germline CDR1 reads SGHAT; CDR2 reads FQNNGV. The DNA for the CDR3 is TGTGCCAGCAGTTGGACTAGCGGGAGTATTGCGGGTGAGCAGTTCTTC. Translated, it gives CASSWTSGSIAGEQFF.

This clonotype was seen more than once but under ten times. The rearrangement joins TRBV7-8 to TRBJ2-3, with TRBD2 identical over 7 bases. The CDR3 sequence is 15 residues long. The germline CDR1 and CDR2 sequences are SGHVS and FQNEAQ. V lost 0 bases, J lost 4 bases, and 4 bases stayed unmatched. The CDR3 sequence is CASSLAAGVADTQYF. The CDR3 coding sequence is TGTGCCAGCAGCTTAGCGGCGGGAGTGGCAGATACGCAGTATTTT.

This clonotype was picked up one time. The chain has TRBV5-1 and TRBJ2-7; perhaps TRBD2 as D (5 bases). Germline V lookup: CDR1 SGHRS, CDR2 YFSETQ. V lost 2 bases and J lost 6, with 18 bases in between. This CDR3 has 15 residues. The CDR3 sequence: CASSFLSDVTSEQYF. Here the CDR3 DNA reads TGCGCCAGCAGCTTTCTTTCGGACGTTACTAGCGAGCAGTACTTC.

This chain joins TRBV9 and TRBJ2-7; D is perhaps TRBD2 (5 bases). Between the trimmed V and J ends, which lost 4 bases and 0 bases, there was a span of 14 bases. The CDR3 is 15 residues long. In germline, CDR1 is SGDLS, CDR2 YYNGEE. CDR3 amino acids: CASSPQVAYSYEQYF. Here the CDR3 DNA reads TGTGCCAGCAGCCCCCAGGTAGCGTACTCCTACGAGCAGTACTTC.

The rearrangement links TRBV10-2 to TRBJ1-1, with D perhaps TRBD1 (5 bases). CDR1 is WSHSY, CDR2 SAAADI, per germline. The V gene lost 6 bases and the J gene lost 0 bases, with 11 bases spanning the gap. There are 14 residues in the CDR3. The CDR3 region is CASRAGRMNTEAFF. The CDR3 DNA reads TGCGCCAGCAGAGCAGGGCGGATGAACACTGAAGCTTTCTTT.

The genes are TRBV7-2 and TRBJ1-2; D possibly corresponds to TRBD1 (6 bases). V was clipped by 3 bases and J by 8 bases, with 16 bases between them. This CDR3 is 14 amino acids long. CDR1 SGHTA and CDR2 FQGNSA come from the germline V gene. Here the CDR3 reads CASSFGGALGGYTF. CDR3 DNA: TGTGCCAGCAGCTTTGGGGGGGCCCTCGGGGGCTACACCTTC.

The V gene is TRBV15, the J gene TRBJ1-6; D call uncertain. Trimming stripped 0 bases from V and 3 bases from J, with 9 bases between. The CDR3 loop spans 16 amino acids. The germline gives CDR1 LNHNV, CDR2 YYDKDF (reference sequence). As DNA, the CDR3 is TGTGCCACCAGCAGAGATCCCGGAGACTATAATTCACCCCTCCACTTT. As protein: CATSRDPGDYNSPLHF.

This clonotype came up a few times. This sequence joins TRBV6-2 or TRBV6-3 and TRBJ2-1; D not resolved. V was pared by 7 bases and J by 0 bases, with 16 bases between. The CDR3 contains 16 residues. The germline V gene has CDR1 MNHEY and CDR2 SVGEGT. CDR3 sequence reads: CASNTPLPHSYNEQFF. The CDR3 nucleotides are TGTGCCAGCAACACTCCCCTACCCCACTCCTACAATGAGCAGTTCTTC.

V gene TRBV5-1 combines with J gene TRBJ2-1, with a weak D call TRBD2 (6 bases). Per germline, CDR1 SGHRS and CDR2 YFSETQ. This CDR3 is 14 amino acids long. Trimming took off 4 bases at V and 3 bases at J, with 11 bases between the two ends. CDR3 nucleotide sequence: TGCGCCAGCAGCGGCGGGGTTCTCTACAATGAGCAGTTCTTC. Amino acids: CASSGGVLYNEQFF. Full variable domain (missing parts from reference TRBV5-1 and TRBJ2-1): KAGVTQTPRYLIKTRGQQVTLSCSPISGHRSVSWYQQTPGQGLQFLFEYFSETQRNKGNFPGRFSGRQFSNSRSEMNVSTLELGDSALYLCASSGGVLYNEQFFGPGTRLTVL.

CDR3 bases: TGTGCCAGCAGCGGGTTAGTCGTCGAGCAGTACTTC. Its translation is CASSGLVVEQYF. The chain employs TRBV6-6 and TRBJ2-7; D unresolved. Germline CDR1 and CDR2: MNHNY and SVGAGI (reference sequence). V was trimmed by 6 bases and J by 6 bases, leaving 12 bases between them. The CDR3 loop spans 12 amino acids.

CDR3 region: CASRKRYAGNTIYF. The CDR3 bases are TGTGCCAGCAGAAAACGTTACGCTGGAAACACCATATATTTT. J is TRBJ1-3 and V is TRBV28; no reliable D call. The V gene's germline CDR1 is MDHEN and CDR2 SYDVKM. CDR3 size: 14 residues. Between the trimmed V and J ends, which lost 6 bases and 2 bases, there was a span of 11 bases. The full variable domain, with the rest looked up from reference TRBV28 and TRBJ1-3, is DVKVTQSSRYLVKRTGEKVFLECVQDMDHENMFWYRQDPGLGLRLIYFSYDVKMKEKGDIPEGYSVSREKKERFSLILESASTNQTSMYLCASRKRYAGNTIYFGEGSWLTVV.

This clonotype has a handful of counts. In nucleotides, the CDR3 is TGTGCCAGTAGTATATGGGGTGCAGGCAATCAGCCCCAGCATTTT. This encodes CASSIWGAGNQPQHF. V and J are TRBV19 and TRBJ1-5; D ambiguous. Germline assignment: CDR1 LNHDA and CDR2 SQIVND (reference sequence). The CDR3 extends over 15 amino acids. The germline V and J ends were trimmed by 2 bases and 2 bases, with 10 bases remaining between them.

In this sample, this clonotype turned up a few times. V usage is TRBV5-4 and J usage is TRBJ1-3; a possible D gene is TRBD1 (6 bases). The CDR3 has 16 amino acids. V lost 1 base to trimming and J lost 1 base, with 12 bases between them. Germline V lookup: CDR1 SGHNT, CDR2 YYREEE (reference sequence). CDR3 region: CASSLWGLSSGNTIYF. Written as DNA, the CDR3 is TGTGCCAGCAGCTTGTGGGGGCTATCTTCTGGAAACACCATATATTTT.

This sequence joins TRBV7-9 and TRBJ1-4; D may be TRBD1 (5 bases). CDR3 size: 14 residues. Germline CDR1 SEHNR, CDR2 FQNEAQ (reference sequence). V gave up 5 bases and J gave up 8 bases, with 15 bases separating them. The CDR3 protein is CASSGKGAREKLFF. Written as DNA, the CDR3 is TGTGCCAGCAGCGGAAAAGGGGCGCGGGAAAAACTGTTTTTT.

The chain carries TRBV19 and TRBJ2-7; TRBD1 agrees at 9 bases. Germline CDR1 and CDR2: LNHDA and SQIVND (reference sequence). This CDR3 contains 13 residues. The junction had 8 bases not matched to a gene; V was cut back by 10 bases and J by 4 bases. The CDR3 is CATAGTGRYEQYF. CDR3 DNA: TGTGCCACCGCGGGGACAGGGCGGTACGAGCAGTACTTC. Supplemented by reference TRBV19 and TRBJ2-7, the full variable domain reads DGGITQSPKYLFRKEGQNVTLSCEQNLNHDAMYWYRQDPGQGLRLIYYSQIVNDFQKGDIAEGYSVSREKKESFPLTVTSAQKNPTAFYLCATAGTGRYEQYFGPGTRLTVT.

The chain joins TRBV11-2 to TRBJ2-5; D might be TRBD2 (5 bases). Trimming cost V 1 base and J 2 bases, with 11 bases left between them. Germline V gene data show CDR1 as SGHAT and CDR2 as FQNNGV. CDR3 length: 15 amino acids. In DNA form, the CDR3 reads TGTGCCAGCAGCTTAGTGGGCCAGCGGCAAGAGACCCAGTACTTC. Its protein is CASSLVGQRQETQYF. The whole variable domain, filled in from reference TRBV11-2 and TRBJ2-5, reads EAGVAQSPRYKIIEKRQSVAFWCNPISGHATLYWYQQILGQGPKLLIQFQNNGVVDDSQLPKDRFSAERLKGVDSTLKIQPAKLEDSAVYLCASSLVGQRQETQYFGPGTRLLVL.